Listed below are T cell receptor beta chains from one sample, sequenced in a study of blood T cell repertoires in COVID-19. Clones were sequenced by immunoSEQ multiplex PCR, and TCRdb holds only the in-frame ones, with some missing. Seen here are roughly 90,000 clones, more than 70% observed once, and the top ten hold 2.5% to 3%. Sequencing input: peripheral blood. All receptors derive from a man aged 45-60 years with COVID-19, enrolled during active disease. CDR3s leave out the opening cysteine and the closing phenylalanine or tryptophan. D genes are given only for firm matches. Only some rows state a clone size, as once, few, many or a class for expanded clones.

TRBV3-1/TRBV3-2,TRBD1,.,ASRLQGGDSPLH
TRBV10-3,.,.,AAGRAGEGNTIY
TRBV6-2/TRBV6-3,.,.,ASSYGGATDTQY
TRBV2,TRBD1,.,ASTTGQIRGSNQPQH
TRBV5-1,.,once,ASSAGSNYGYT
TRBV13,TRBD2,.,ASSSPGRAPYEQY
TRBV6-5,TRBD1,.,ASSYSRTGGEQY
TRBV21-1,.,few,ASSLFLTANYGYT
TRBV30,TRBD1,.,AWSVIRQGATQY
TRBV7-7,.,.,ASSATVGSYNEQF
TRBV5-1,TRBD1,.,ASSLRTGGDEKLF
TRBV7-2,TRBD2,.,ASSYSGGAGADTQY
TRBV5-1,.,.,ASSLLRAADNEQF
TRBV6-6,TRBD1,.,ASGRKGGIGNTIY
TRBV5-8,TRBD1,.,ASNRALRQGPGEQY
TRBV5-8,.,.,ASSLFGNGYGYT
TRBV5-4,TRBD2,.,ASSFGGAKGNEQF
TRBV7-9,TRBD1,.,ASSPTGDPGNEQF
TRBV4-3,TRBD2,.,ASGTSAGELF
TRBV5-8,.,.,ASSTLQIKVDQPQH
TRBV5-4,.,.,ASSLAGDRGGYT
TRBV6-2/TRBV6-3,TRBD2,.,ASSPSGGAGVGELF
TRBV18,.,.,ASSRTGVDTQY
TRBV7-9,TRBD1,.,ASEGAVRTDTQY
TRBV3-1/TRBV3-2,TRBD1,.,ASSQAWTGHNEQF
TRBV10-3,.,.,AISDGGQGEAF
TRBV18,TRBD1,.,ASSLAGQGYEQY
TRBV10-2,.,.,ASREHLGNTIY
TRBV29-1,TRBD1,.,SVEGDRGRNYGYT
TRBV5-5,TRBD2,.,ASSLQAGGLSYNEQF
TRBV20-1,.,.,STGGNYGYT
TRBV6-5,TRBD1,.,ASRQGTGSQPQH
TRBV5-1,TRBD1,.,ASSFGDRAGNTIY
TRBV5-1,TRBD1,.,ASSSGQDYNEQF
TRBV7-3,TRBD1,.,ASSLTLPGQGVHEQF
TRBV18,.,.,ASSPRGTNEKLF
TRBV27,.,.,ASSLRENTEAF
TRBV2,.,once,ASSRTSQAYGYT
TRBV5-1,.,.,ASSLEGGTNQPQH
TRBV6-2/TRBV6-3,.,.,ASSYDRLTEAF
TRBV3-1/TRBV3-2,.,.,ASSHATSVTYEQY
TRBV3-1/TRBV3-2,.,.,ASRGTGYEQY
TRBV7-2,.,.,ASSLGIGGGYGYT
TRBV13,.,.,ASSLGAVKDTQY
TRBV5-1,TRBD1,.,ASSLTGTEDEKLF
TRBV2,.,few,ATGDQETQY
TRBV12-3/TRBV12-4,.,.,ASSPPKNTEAF
TRBV23-1,.,few,ASSQSPVYGYT
TRBV15,.,once,ATSRRPTTTTNEKLF
TRBV27,.,.,ASTKLGSGEQY
TRBV7-2,.,.,ASSLAGGGNTIY
TRBV5-4,.,.,ASSLELARGETQY
TRBV15,.,.,ATSRSRGTPGELF
TRBV4-1,TRBD2,few,ASSQRGLAGNTDTQY